The 18 T cell receptor beta chains below were found in one sample sequenced in a study of vaccination and CD4 T cells after COVID-19. As to treatment: roughly 10-day PBMC culture with coronavirus spike peptide pools or control peptides (ViraFEST assay). Their cognate antigens are unknown. Researchers used the Oncomine TCR Beta short-read assay to sequence DNA from cultured CD4+ T cells. TCRdb independently ran MiXCR on the PCR reads; one entry per CDR3 protein. This sample has 7,500 to 10,000 distinct CDR3 sequences; 30% to 40% occur once, and the top ten carry approximately 16%. The sequenced sample was CD4+ T cells from blood, cultured in vitro. These receptors were collected from a human donor who had recovered from COVID-19.

This clonotype was recorded a few times. CDR3 residues: CASSLIGTWTGIGSGANVLTF. CDR3 DNA: TGTGCCAGCAGTTTGATAGGGACATGGACCGGTATTGGCTCTGGGGCCAACGTCCTGACTTTC. The chain has TRBV12-3 or TRBV12-4 and TRBJ2-6, with a tentative D call TRBD1 (6 bases). V was cut by 3 bases and J by 0 bases, with 24 bases left in between. The CDR3 spans 21 residues.

This clonotype has a handful of counts. The chain has TRBV7-2 and TRBJ1-5; a possible D gene is TRBD1 (5 bases). Trimming shortened V by 6 bases and J by 3 bases, and 9 bases separated the two germline ends. CDR3 length: 13 amino acids. Germline CDR1 reads SGHTA; CDR2 reads FQGNSA. The CDR3 DNA sequence: TGTGCCAGCAGGGGGGGGAACAATCAGCCCCAGCATTTT. Residues: CASRGGNNQPQHF.

This clonotype appeared a few times. The chain combines TRBV15 with TRBJ2-5; possibly TRBD1 for D (6 bases). The ends were cut back, 6 bases at V and 4 bases at J, with 15 bases in the middle. The CDR3 runs 14 residues. Germline-derived CDR1 and CDR2 are LNHNV and YYDKDF (reference sequence). The chain's CDR3 is CATSRGQGVETQYF. The CDR3 nucleotides are TGTGCCACCAGTCGGGGACAAGGGGTAGAGACCCAGTACTTC.

V and J are TRBV7-8 and TRBJ2-1; TRBD1 might be the D (6 bases). With 1 base removed from V and 9 bases from J, the gap between germline ends came to 10 bases. The CDR3 is made up of 13 amino acids. Germline CDR1 and CDR2: SGHVS and FQNEAQ. The CDR3, as DNA: TGTGCCAGCAGCTTAGACCCCAGGGGTGAGCAGTTCTTC. This sequence encodes CASSLDPRGEQFF.

This sequence joins TRBV7-9 and TRBJ2-7; D is possibly TRBD2 (5 bases). The germline V gene has CDR1 SEHNR and CDR2 FQNEAQ (reference sequence). The length of the CDR3 is 16 residues. With 1 base removed from V and 0 bases from J, the gap between germline ends came to 13 bases. CDR3 residues: CASSLVERSSSYEQYF. CDR3 nucleotides: TGTGCCAGCAGCTTAGTGGAGCGGTCGAGCTCCTACGAGCAGTACTTC. Full variable domain (remainder filled in from reference TRBV7-9 and TRBJ2-7): DTGVSQNPRHKITKRGQNVTFRCDPISEHNRLYWYRQTLGQGPEFLTYFQNEAQLEKSRLLSDRFSAERPKGSFSTLEIQRTEQGDSAMYLCASSLVERSSSYEQYFGPGTRLTVT.

V usage is TRBV6-1 and J usage is TRBJ2-1; D remains ambiguous. Deletions cut 10 bases from V and 9 bases from J, with 25 bases between. From germline, CDR1 is MNHNS and CDR2 SASEGT. The CDR3 is made up of 15 amino acids. As DNA, the CDR3 is TGTGCCACCACTCGTGGGGTTATCGCGGAATCTGAGCAGTTCTTC. This gives the protein CATTRGVIAESEQFF.

The table lists this clonotype with a few counts. The CDR3 DNA reads as TGTGCCAGCAGCTTAGCGGGTAGTGGCTACGAGCAGTACTTC. As protein: CASSLAGSGYEQYF. The chain couples TRBV7-9 to TRBJ2-7; D is uncertain. V lost 0 bases and J lost 3, with 9 bases in between. This CDR3 contains 14 residues. In germline, CDR1 is SEHNR, CDR2 FQNEAQ (reference sequence). The full variable domain, with the rest looked up from reference TRBV7-9 and TRBJ2-7, is DTGVSQNPRHKITKRGQNVTFRCDPISEHNRLYWYRQTLGQGPEFLTYFQNEAQLEKSRLLSDRFSAERPKGSFSTLEIQRTEQGDSAMYLCASSLAGSGYEQYFGPGTRLTVT.

This clonotype was counted only a few times. This sequence joins TRBV2 and TRBJ1-5, with a weak D call TRBD1 (5 bases). CDR1 is SNHLY, CDR2 FYNNEI, per germline. V was shortened by 3 bases and J by 2 bases, with 11 bases between the two germline ends. This CDR3 region has 15 residues. The CDR3 region is CASSDGGVGNQPQHF. The CDR3 region has the DNA TGTGCCAGCAGTGATGGGGGGGTAGGCAATCAGCCCCAGCATTTT.

CDR3 protein: CASSQEIWGARLNQPQHF. CDR3 sequence (DNA): TGTGCCAGCAGCCAAGAAATATGGGGGGCGAGACTCAATCAGCCCCAGCATTTT. The chain is built from TRBV4-2 and TRBJ1-5; D is perhaps TRBD1 (6 bases). Trimming stripped 0 bases from V and 3 bases from J, with 18 bases between. This CDR3 region has 18 residues. CDR1 is LGHNA, CDR2 YNFKEQ, per germline.

The CDR3 DNA follows: TGTGCCAGCAGCCGGAAAACAGGGGCGGGGAGGAACACTGAAGCTTTCTTT. Translation gives CASSRKTGAGRNTEAFF. The chain recombines TRBV7-9 with TRBJ1-1; TRBD1 matches at 7 bases. The length of the CDR3 is 17 residues. V trimming: 5 bases; J trimming: 1 base; junction bases outside the gene matches: 13. Germline V gives CDR1 SEHNR, CDR2 FQNEAQ (reference sequence). Full variable domain (remainder filled in from reference TRBV7-9 and TRBJ1-1): DTGVSQNPRHKITKRGQNVTFRCDPISEHNRLYWYRQTLGQGPEFLTYFQNEAQLEKSRLLSDRFSAERPKGSFSTLEIQRTEQGDSAMYLCASSRKTGAGRNTEAFFGQGTRLTVV.

This clonotype came up a few times. The chain has TRBV11-3 and TRBJ2-2; 7 bases match TRBD1. The CDR3 is 19 residues long. Germline V gene lookup returns CDR1 SGHNT and CDR2 YENEEA. V was clipped by 5 bases and J by 2 bases; unmatched bases: 17. CDR3 coding DNA: TGTGCCAGCAGCGCCCGACCCCTTGTGACAGGGTATAACACCGGGGAGCTGTTTTTT. Its translation is CASSARPLVTGYNTGELFF.

This chain uses TRBV5-6 with TRBJ2-1; D may be TRBD2 (6 bases). This CDR3 contains 13 residues. Germline V lookup: CDR1 SGHDT, CDR2 YYEEEE. Trimming took 4 bases from V and 7 from J, leaving 12 bases between them. CDR3 nucleotide sequence: TGTGCCAGCAGCCGCGTTCGGGGGAATGAGCAGTTCTTC. This gives the protein CASSRVRGNEQFF.

The V and J genes are TRBV12-3 or TRBV12-4 and TRBJ1-5; D is ambiguous. V lost 9 bases and J lost 0, with 15 bases in between. The CDR3 totals 15 residues. The CDR3 coding sequence is TGTGCCAGTTGTCCCGGAGGGAATAGCAATCAGCCCCAGCATTTT. Amino acid sequence: CASCPGGNSNQPQHF.

This clonotype appeared a single time. The chain joins TRBV6-2 or TRBV6-3 to TRBJ1-2; 7 bases fit TRBD1. The V segment lost 7 bases and the J segment 3 bases; nucleotides outside the gene matches: 2. CDR3 size: 12 residues. The germline CDR1 and CDR2 sequences are MNHEY and SVGEGT. CDR3 DNA sequence: TGTGCCAGCAACCAGGGGGACTATGGCTACACCTTC. Residues: CASNQGDYGYTF.

This clonotype turned up a few times. The CDR3 bases are TGTGCCAGCAGTTTGAGTAGGGGGCCGGGTGAAAAACTGTTTTTT. Residues: CASSLSRGPGEKLFF. The chain links TRBV27 to TRBJ1-4, with 7 bases identical to TRBD1. V lost 3 bases, J lost 7 bases, and 8 bases stayed unmatched. The CDR3 has 15 residues. Germline V gene data show CDR1 as MNHEY and CDR2 as SMNVEV (reference sequence).

This clonotype was counted between two and nine times. The CDR3 spells CASSEGSQPQHF. The CDR3 bases are TGTGCCAGCAGTGAAGGGTCTCAGCCCCAGCATTTT. The rearrangement joins TRBV2 to TRBJ1-5, with D hard to call. CDR1 is SNHLY, CDR2 FYNNEI, per germline. The CDR3 covers 12 residues. Trimming took 1 base from V and 6 from J, leaving 4 bases between them.

V gene TRBV7-9 combines with J gene TRBJ1-1, with a weak D call TRBD1 (5 bases). Deletions cut 8 bases from V and 5 bases from J, with 12 bases between. In germline, CDR1 is SEHNR, CDR2 FQNEAQ (reference sequence). This CDR3 has 12 residues. The CDR3 sequence is CASRGSRTEAFF. The CDR3 DNA reads TGTGCCAGCCGGGGGAGTAGGACTGAAGCTTTCTTT.

Notes on this clonotype: Sequence at one end of the junction differs from germline and may be a read error. This chain connects TRBV19 to TRBJ1-5, with a weak D call TRBD1 (5 bases). CDR1 LNHDA and CDR2 SQIVND come from the germline V gene (reference sequence). This CDR3 spans 12 amino acids. The CDR3 sequence: CASRIGDQPQHF. CDR3 DNA sequence: TGTGCCAGTAGGATAGGGGATCAGCCCCAGCATTTT.